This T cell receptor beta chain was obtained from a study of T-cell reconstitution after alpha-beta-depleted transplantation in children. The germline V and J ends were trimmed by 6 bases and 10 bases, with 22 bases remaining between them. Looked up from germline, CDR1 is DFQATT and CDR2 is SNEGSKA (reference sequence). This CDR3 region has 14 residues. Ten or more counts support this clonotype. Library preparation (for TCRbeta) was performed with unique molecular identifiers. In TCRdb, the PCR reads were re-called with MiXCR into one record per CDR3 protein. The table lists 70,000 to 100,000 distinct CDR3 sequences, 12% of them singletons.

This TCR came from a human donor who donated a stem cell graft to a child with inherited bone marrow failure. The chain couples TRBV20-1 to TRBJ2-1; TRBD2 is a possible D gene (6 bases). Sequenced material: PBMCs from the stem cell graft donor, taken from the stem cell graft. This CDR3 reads CSADPGSPQWEQFF. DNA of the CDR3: TGCAGTGCGGACCCCGGGAGCCCTCAATGGGAGCAGTTCTTC.